This T cell receptor beta chain emerged from a study of cytomegalovirus exposure and HLA in healthy donors. In the study overall: HLA-typed donors were the source of about 85 million unique TCRs, which an early data release held.

The CDR3 totals 15 residues. The germline gives CDR1 GTSNPN, CDR2 SVGIG (reference sequence). The V segment lost 0 bases and the J segment 7 bases; nucleotides outside the gene matches: 8. Points on this clone: Its antigen is unidentified.

Findings of the study overall: Across donors, most TCRs were seen rarely, yet some public ones were widespread.

The primer mix had 60 Vbeta and 13 Jbeta primers. The protocol was immunoSEQ multiplex PCR, while the TCRdb copy is restricted to in-frame clones and leaves out a portion. The sample includes more than 95,000 clones. The rearrangement links TRBV30 to TRBJ2-5; TRBD2 agrees at 10 bases. This receptor was taken from a man aged 35 to 55 in good health and CMV-seronegative. The source material was PBMCs. The CDR3 loop is CAWSVWTSGSSTQYF. The CDR3 nucleotides read TGTGCCTGGAGTGTATGGACTAGCGGATCGTCGACCCAGTACTTC.